The rows below give T cell receptor beta chains drawn from one sample of a study of graft-versus-host responses after intestinal transplantation. Profiling relied on immunoSEQ multiplex PCR, and the TCRdb table lists in-frame clones only, not all of them. The data hold tens of thousands of clones, with 87% observed a single time. The sample here was ileum tissue, taken less than 210 days after intestinal transplant. The receptors originated from a human patient who received an intestinal transplant, so some T cells may come from the graft donor. Both conserved end residues are part of each CDR3. A D gene is named only where the DNA matches it firmly. The size field is filled for only some rows; it gives once, few, many or a size class.

>TRBV6-6|-|13|TRBJ2-7|-
TGTGCCAGCAGTTACGGGGGCTCGGGGGAGCAGTACTTC
CASSYGGSGEQYF
>TRBV4-2|-|11|TRBJ2-7|-
TGTGCCAGCAGCCCCGGGTACGAGCAGTACTTC
CASSPGYEQYF
>TRBV27|-|15|TRBJ2-7|-
TGTGCCAGCAGTTTAACTGGTGGACACTACTACGAGCAGTACTTC
CASSLTGGHYYEQYF
>TRBV6-6|-|13|TRBJ1-5|-
TGTGCCAGCAGTTACAGGGGTAATCAGCCCCAGCATTTT
CASSYRGNQPQHF
>TRBV5-1|-|15|TRBJ1-6|-
TGCGCCAGCAGCCCGGGGTGGGACGGGAATTCACCCCTCCACTTT
CASSPGWDGNSPLHF
>TRBV2|-|15|TRBJ2-5|TRBD2
TGTGCCAGCAGTTATGGACTAGCGGATCAAGAGACCCAGTACTTC
CASSYGLADQETQYF
>TRBV5-1|once|14|TRBJ2-1|-
TGCGCCAGCAGCTTGGCGCTTTCCTACAATGAGCAGTTCTTC
CASSLALSYNEQFF
>TRBV2|-|12|TRBJ1-1|TRBD1
TGTGCCAGCAGCGACAGGGACACTGAAGCTTTCTTT
CASSDRDTEAFF
>TRBV7-3|-|13|TRBJ1-1|-
TGTGCCAGCAGCTACTTGGGGGACACTGAAGCTTTCTTT
CASSYLGDTEAFF
>TRBV5-1|-|14|TRBJ1-2|-
TGCGCCAGCAGCTTAACCAGGGGAAGCGATGGCTACACCTTC
CASSLTRGSDGYTF
>TRBV7-9|-|12|TRBJ2-1|-
TGTGCCAGCAGCCATGGACTTAGTGAGCAGTTCTTC
CASSHGLSEQFF
>TRBV7-9|-|15|TRBJ2-2|-
TGTGCCAGCAGCCCTAGAGGCGGGTACACCGGGGAGCTGTTTTTT
CASSPRGGYTGELFF
>TRBV5-1|-|14|TRBJ2-7|-
TGCGCCAGCAGCCCCTCGGGGCTTACCTACGAGCAGTACTTC
CASSPSGLTYEQYF
>TRBV11-2|-|16|TRBJ2-1|TRBD2
TGTGCCAGCAGCTTAGATGTTGGCGGGAGGGGTGGTGAGCAGTTCTTC
CASSLDVGGRGGEQFF
>TRBV30|few|13|TRBJ1-6|TRBD1
TGTGCTTCAGCCGAAGCAGGGGGCTCACCCCTCCACTTT
CASAEAGGSPLHF
>TRBV28|-|16|TRBJ1-5|-
TGTGCCAGCACCAAACCCAGGTCGTATAGCAATCAGCCCCAGCATTTT
CASTKPRSYSNQPQHF
>TRBV18|-|16|TRBJ2-1|TRBD1
TGTGCCAGCTCACCACCTCAACGACAGGGGGTAGGTGAGCAGTTCTTC
CASSPPQRQGVGEQFF
>TRBV29-1|-|13|TRBJ2-5|-
TGCAGCGTTGAGAAGGGGCGCGGGGAGACCCAGTACTTC
CSVEKGRGETQYF
>TRBV6-4|once|15|TRBJ2-5|TRBD1
TGTGCCAGCAGTCTCGGGACAGGGGCAGGGGAGACCCAGTACTTC
CASSLGTGAGETQYF
>TRBV5-8|-|16|TRBJ1-5|TRBD1
TGTGCCAGCAGCTTACAGGGGTCTTATGGCAATCAGCCCCAGCATTTT
CASSLQGSYGNQPQHF
>TRBV5-1|-|14|TRBJ2-5|-
TGCGCCAGCAGCTGGACCGGTGCCAGTACAGCCCAGTACTTC
CASSWTGASTAQYF
>TRBV6-5|-|13|TRBJ1-1|-
TGTGCCAGCAGTTCGACTTGGGCCGGTGAAGCTTTCTTT
CASSSTWAGEAFF
>TRBV27|-|15|TRBJ2-7|-
TGTGCCAGCAGTTTAGTGCCCGGGCCGGGCTACGAGCAGTACTTC
CASSLVPGPGYEQYF
>TRBV18|-|12|TRBJ1-1|TRBD1
TGTGCCAGCTCACCCAGACAGGGGGAAGCTTTCTTT
CASSPRQGEAFF
>TRBV28|-|14|TRBJ2-7|TRBD2
TGTGCCAGCAGTATCTATAGCGGGAGCTACGAGCAGTACTTC
CASSIYSGSYEQYF
>TRBV28|-|14|TRBJ2-7|-
TGTGCCAGCAGTTTGTTGGAGAGCTCCTACGAGCAGTACTTC
CASSLLESSYEQYF
>TRBV15|-|16|TRBJ1-2|-
TGTGCCACCAGCAGAGATGGGGCAGGGGAGTTCTATGGCTACACCTTC
CATSRDGAGEFYGYTF
>TRBV28|-|15|TRBJ2-1|-
TGTGCCAGCAGTTTAACTTCGAGCTCCTACAATGAGCAGTTCTTC
CASSLTSSSYNEQFF